This T cell receptor (beta chain) was observed in a study of blood T cell repertoires in COVID-19. Study information: COVID-19 samples from acute and convalescent phases originated in the United States, Italy and Spain. From T cells, B-cell-depleted T cells, or PBMCs came the material, which was cDNA or gDNA.

This CDR3 comprises 14 residues. From germline, CDR1 is MNHEY and CDR2 SVGAGI. Germline trimming cut 5 bases from V and 1 base from J; bases unmatched to any gene: 3. Produced via immunoSEQ multiplex PCR; TCRdb's table is partial and in-frame only. The top ten hold about 7% of the sample, which has about 150,000 clones, 86% seen once. This receptor was obtained from a man aged 50-59 years with active or convalescent COVID-19. This sequence joins TRBV6-5 and TRBJ2-7, with 9 positions matching TRBD1. Material: peripheral blood. CDR3 DNA: TGTGCCAGCAGTCGGGGACAGGGTTCCTACGAGCAGTACTTC. Its translation is CASSRGQGSYEQYF.